The source of this TCR beta chain is a study of CD8+ T cells in alopecia areata. Looking at the study overall: Treatment with tofacitinib (6 to 18 months) was followed by 6 months off drug.

Investigators isolated RNA and reverse transcribed it into cDNA to act as the sequencing template. Using immunoSEQ multiplex PCR, the repertoire was profiled, and TCRdb retains in-frame clones only, with some absent. The sample has some 200,000 clones, less than 50% seen once; the top ten hold around 2.5%. Per the germline V gene, CDR1 is LNHNV and CDR2 is YYDKDF (reference sequence). V was pared by 8 bases and J by 8 bases, with 15 bases between. The CDR3 runs to 13 residues. Treatment denoted: oral pan-JAK inhibitor, 5-10 mg twice daily. Notes on the study in general: In scalp samples, resident alphabeta T cells of normal skin are also sequenced.

Of note for this clone: Its antigen is undetermined.

The V call is TRBV15, the J call TRBJ1-4; D is undetermined. This clonotype originated in a human donor with alopecia areata. This material consisted of CD4+ T cells sorted from blood, taken at approximately week 36, from a patient treated with tofacitinib. CDR3 in DNA: TGTGCCACCTCCCCGAGACCGGGGGAAAAACTGTTTTTT. It translates to CATSPRPGEKLFF.